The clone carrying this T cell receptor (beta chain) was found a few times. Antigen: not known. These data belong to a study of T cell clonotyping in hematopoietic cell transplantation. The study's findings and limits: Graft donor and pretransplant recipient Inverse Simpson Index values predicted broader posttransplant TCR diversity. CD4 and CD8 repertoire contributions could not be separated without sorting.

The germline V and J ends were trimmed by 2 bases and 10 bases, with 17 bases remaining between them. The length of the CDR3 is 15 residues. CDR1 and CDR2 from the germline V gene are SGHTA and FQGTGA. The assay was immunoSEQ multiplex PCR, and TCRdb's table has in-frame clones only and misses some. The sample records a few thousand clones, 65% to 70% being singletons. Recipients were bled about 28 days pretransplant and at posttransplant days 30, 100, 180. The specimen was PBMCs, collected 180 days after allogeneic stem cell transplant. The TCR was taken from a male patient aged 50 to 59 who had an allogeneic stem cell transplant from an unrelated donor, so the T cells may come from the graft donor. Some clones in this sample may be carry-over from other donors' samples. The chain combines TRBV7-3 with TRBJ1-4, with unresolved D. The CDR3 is CASSLGPDASGKLFF. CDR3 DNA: TGTGCCAGCAGCTTAGGACCAGATGCCTCAGGAAAACTGTTTTTT.